This T cell receptor beta chain was observed in a study of cytotoxic CD8 clonotypes in ibrutinib-treated CLL. Whole-study findings and limits: Clonality was higher at baseline than in age-matched healthy donors and tracked circulating CD8+ T-cell counts. Clonality increased with ibrutinib response but returned toward baseline at progression.

TCRdb keeps only in-frame clones here, not all; method: immunoSEQ multiplex PCR. The data contain some 310,000 clones, about 80% of them singletons. Trimming stripped 5 bases from V and 5 bases from J, with 13 bases between. Germline V CDR1 and CDR2: SGHTA, FQGNSA. This CDR3 spans 14 amino acids. To note about this clone: Its antigen is unidentified.

The chain recombines TRBV7-2 with TRBJ1-5; D gene ambiguous. The clonotype originates from a human donor with chronic lymphocytic leukemia. This sample comprised PBMCs, obtained before ibrutinib treatment. The DNA of the CDR3 is TGTGCCAGCAGCCCGGAACAGCGGGATCAGCCCCAGCATTTT. Amino acid sequence: CASSPEQRDQPQHF.